The clone carrying this TCR beta chain was found many times. Antigen specificity is unknown. The library was built from about 370 ng RNA with molecular barcoded adaptors for alpha/delta and beta/gamma chains. MiXCR, run by TCRdb on the reads, gives a single entry per CDR3 protein. The sample lists roughly 60,000 distinct CDR3 sequences, 20% to 25% occurring once. The sample belongs to a study of read filtering for tumor transcriptome and immune sequencing. Turning to the study itself: The cohort had about 16 men and 14 to 15 women aged roughly 40 to 90, mean roughly 65 years. Per sample, TCR-region reads ranged about 4.05 to 10.27 million by IR-seq, about 75 to 1273 by RNA-seq.

V lost 2 bases, J lost 6 bases, and 10 bases lay in between. The CDR3 runs 13 residues. Germline values: CDR1 SGHDN, CDR2 FVKESK. Findings and limits, study-wide: Sorted CD138-negative bone marrow cells were not purified T cells.

Every patient had bone marrow sampled while the disease was active. The source of this sequence is a donor aged 40 or older with multiple myeloma. The rearrangement joins TRBV14 to TRBJ1-1; D unclear. The sample comprised a population of CD138-negative cells sorted from bone marrow. In DNA, the CDR3 is TGTGCCAGCAGCCAAAACCTTGGGGCTGAAGCTTTCTTT. It specifies CASSQNLGAEAFF.